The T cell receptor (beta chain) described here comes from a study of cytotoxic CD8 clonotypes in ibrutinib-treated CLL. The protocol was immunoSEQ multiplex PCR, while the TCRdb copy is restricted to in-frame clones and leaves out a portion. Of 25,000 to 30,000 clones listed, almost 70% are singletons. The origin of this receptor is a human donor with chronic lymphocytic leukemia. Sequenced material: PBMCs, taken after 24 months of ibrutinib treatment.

CDR3: CASSLLSPQHF. The DNA of the CDR3 is TGTGCCAGCAGTTTATTAAGTCCCCAGCATTTT. The V call is TRBV28, the J call TRBJ1-5; D is ambiguous. Trimming shortened V by 1 base and J by 10 bases, and 5 bases separated the two germline ends. Germline lookup yields CDR1 MDHEN and CDR2 SYDVKM. This CDR3 is built from 11 residues.